The 10 T cell receptor beta chains in this list originate from one sample, sequenced in a study of cytomegalovirus exposure and HLA in healthy donors. Vbeta (60) and Jbeta (13) primers were used in the PCR. Assay: immunoSEQ multiplex PCR; the TCRdb copy retains only in-frame clones and omits some. The sample consists of over 150,000 clones, 82% of them appearing once. Sequenced material: PBMCs. The receptor source for this set is a man over 45 in good health and CMV-seropositive.

The chain has TRBV21-1 and TRBJ2-4; TRBD2, the table's D call, lacks a check against the DNA. TRBV21-1 is tagged as a pseudogene. This CDR3 is 11 amino acids long. The CDR3 sequence: CASSTRREQYF. The CDR3 DNA follows: TGTGCCAGCAGCACCCGACGGGAACAGTACTTC.

V is TRBV28 and J is TRBJ2-7; TRBD1 matches 7 bases. V gave up 6 bases and J gave up 2 bases; unmatched junction bases: 7. CDR3 length: 14 residues. Germline V CDR1 and CDR2: MDHEN, SYDVKM. The CDR3 sequence: CASRSRQGAYEQYF. The CDR3 bases are TGTGCCAGCAGGTCTCGACAGGGAGCCTACGAGCAGTACTTC.

V gene TRBV4-3 combines with J gene TRBJ2-5, with 9 bases that match TRBD1. V was clipped by 4 bases and J by 3 bases; unmatched bases: 6. Looked up from germline, CDR1 is LGHNA and CDR2 is YSLEER. The CDR3 consists of 15 residues. The CDR3 DNA follows: TGCGCCAGCAGCCCATTTACAGGGGGCGAAGAGACCCAGTACTTC. Amino acid sequence: CASSPFTGGEETQYF.

The chain uses TRBV9 and TRBJ2-3; D may be TRBD2 (6 bases). The CDR3 consists of 15 residues. Per germline, CDR1 SGDLS and CDR2 YYNGEE. Between the trimmed V and J ends, which lost 2 bases and 0 bases, there was a span of 10 bases. CDR3 DNA: TGTGCCAGCAGCGTCGATCTAGCGAGCACAGATACGCAGTATTTT. This codes for CASSVDLASTDTQYF. Together with reference TRBV9 and TRBJ2-3, the CDR3 gives the full variable domain: DSGVTQTPKHLITATGQRVTLRCSPRSGDLSVYWYQQSLDQGLQFLIQYYNGEERAKGNILERFSAQQFPDLHSELNLSSLELGDSALYFCASSVDLASTDTQYFGPGTRLTVL.

The chain combines TRBV9 with TRBJ2-7; D might be TRBD2 (5 bases). The V gene lost 2 bases and the J gene lost 3 bases, with 27 bases spanning the gap. The length of the CDR3 is 19 residues. CDR1 and CDR2 from the germline V gene are SGDLS and YYNGEE. CDR3 DNA: TGTGCCAGCAGCGTCGCCCCACGATTTACGGGCGGAGGAGTCTACGAGCAGTACTTC. It yields the protein CASSVAPRFTGGGVYEQYF.

The genes are TRBV29-1 and TRBJ2-1; TRBD2 matches at 15 bases. The CDR3 has 17 residues. J lost 4 bases, V lost 3 bases, and 7 bases had no gene match. CDR1 and CDR2 (germline): SQVTM, ANQGSEA. Here the CDR3 reads CSVERTSGRAVYNEQFF. The CDR3 region has the DNA TGCAGCGTTGAGCGGACTAGCGGGAGGGCGGTTTACAATGAGCAGTTCTTC.

J is TRBJ2-7 and V is TRBV9, with TRBD2 matching over 12 bases. The CDR3 loop spans 15 amino acids. Germline-derived CDR1 and CDR2 are SGDLS and YYNGEE. V shed 5 bases and J 3 bases; nucleotides not matched to a gene: 6. Here the CDR3 reads CASRIRLAGDYEQYF. The CDR3, as DNA: TGTGCCAGCAGGATAAGACTAGCGGGAGACTACGAGCAGTACTTC.

The V call is TRBV2, the J call TRBJ1-3; TRBD1 is a possible D gene (5 bases). V was trimmed by 3 bases and J by 4 bases, leaving 16 bases between them. The CDR3 extends over 16 amino acids. Germline V gene data show CDR1 as SNHLY and CDR2 as FYNNEI. For the CDR3, the DNA is TGTGCCAGCAGTGAGGGCCCAGGGTATGGAGGAAACACCATATATTTT. Translated, it gives CASSEGPGYGGNTIYF.

In its sample, this clone was seen once. This rearrangement joins TRBV30 to TRBJ1-3, with a weak D call TRBD1 (5 bases). Between the trimmed V and J ends, which lost 5 bases and 0 bases, there was a span of 11 bases. Germline V gene lookup returns CDR1 GTSNPN and CDR2 SVGIG (reference sequence). The CDR3 is 14 amino acids. Here the CDR3 DNA reads TGTGCCTGGGGGGCGGGATACTCTGGAAACACCATATATTTT. Protein sequence: CAWGAGYSGNTIYF.

The chain recombines TRBV19 with TRBJ1-3; no clear D. In germline, CDR1 is LNHDA, CDR2 SQIVND (reference sequence). This CDR3 is built from 14 residues. V lost 3 bases, J lost 3 bases, and 9 bases lay in between. The CDR3 DNA is TGTGCCAGTAGTATTGGAGGTTATGGAAACACCATATATTTT. As protein: CASSIGGYGNTIYF.